The TCR beta chain described here comes from a study of OX40 agonist ivuxolimab in advanced cancers. For context, the study as a whole: Ivuxolimab, which targeted the costimulatory receptor OX40 (CD134), was an agonistic, fully human IgG2 monoclonal antibody. Intravenous ivuxolimab was administered to patients every 2 weeks at six dose levels: 0.01, 0.1, 0.3, 1.5, 3 and 10 mg/kg. Of the 50 to 55 dose-escalation patients, hepatocellular carcinoma was present in approximately 20, melanoma in roughly 15, renal cell carcinoma in 9 and head and neck cancer in 9. The dose-escalation cohort was roughly 83% male with a mean age of approximately 60 years, ranging from roughly 20 to 80. Prior anti-PD-1, anti-PD-L1 or anti-CTLA-4 therapy was permitted, and checkpoint inhibitors had been received by less than 45% of dose-escalation patients. Partial responses occurred in three dose-escalation patients: two with cutaneous melanoma and one with hepatocellular carcinoma. Peripheral TCRbeta sequencing aimed to test whether ivuxolimab altered TCR sequence diversity and caused clonal T-cell expansion. The paper covers the monotherapy dose-escalation part of the phase I ivuxolimab trial, which included N of about 50 patients. Overall study outcomes, separate from this receptor: Low levels of normalized T-cell clonal expansion were also seen in some nonresponding patients. Antigen specificity was not determined for the clonally expanded peripheral T cells. Partial responders in the 0.1-3.0 mg/kg groups had among the lowest normalized peripheral clonal expansion, especially among CD8+ T cells. At doses of 0.1 to 3.0 mg/kg, clonal expansion of both CD4+ and CD8+ T cells in blood was seen between baseline and week 6. After ivuxolimab, expanded clones were on average more numerous among CD8+ T cells than among CD4+ T cells.

Genomic DNA was extracted from sorted cells for sequencing of the TCRbeta CDR3 region. TCRbeta CDR3 regions were sequenced using the immunoSEQ Assay. The clones in this table, taken by TCRdb from immuneACCESS, are in-frame only. Not every clone is retained; where verified, under half of the shortfall comes from an unresolved V gene, and the cause of the rest is unknown. This sample lists around 23,000 clones; more than 80% were detected once. The ten largest make up roughly 34% of the sample. Only one count was recorded for this clone. What antigen it recognizes has not been identified. No much larger clone is present one base from it, and per-base qualities are unavailable. Patients with a history of autoimmune disease or receiving systemic immunosuppression were excluded from the trial. Peripheral blood for TCR sequencing was collected from all dose cohorts at baseline, on cycle 4 day 1, and on cycle 7 day 1. The samples were drawn from a first-in-human, open-label, multicenter phase I dose-escalation trial of ivuxolimab. Adults with locally advanced or metastatic head and neck squamous cell, hepatocellular, melanoma or renal cell carcinoma were enrolled in the trial. Before TCR sequencing, CD4+ and CD8+ T cells were separately sorted from peripheral blood.

V is reduced by 6 bases and J by 5 bases, leaving a spacing of 10 bases between them. CDR1 and CDR2 are read off the germline V gene as MNHEY and SVGAGI. The CDR3 sequence holds 12 residues, the cysteine and phenylalanine included. Here the CDR3 DNA is all that survives: 36 bases in frame from base 1. Source: CD4+ or CD8+ T cells sorted from blood, taken in a trial of the OX40 agonist ivuxolimab. The source of this sequence is an adult with an advanced solid tumor such as melanoma, head and neck, liver or kidney cancer. This chain joins TRBV6-5 to TRBJ1-2, with a tentative D gene TRBD1 over 5 matching bases. In nucleotide form, the sequence is TGTGCCAGCAGAGTAGGGGCGTATGGCTACACCTTC. Translated, it gives CASRVGAYGYTF.